These 10 T cell receptor beta chains came from one sample sequenced in a study of identical twins. A single record per CDR3 protein comes from TCRdb applying MiXCR to the 5' RACE reads. This table holds 1.5 million to 2 million distinct CDR3 sequences, around 33% found once. Sequencing was done on a sample of cord blood. The receptors were sampled from a newborn girl in good health.

The chain links TRBV29-1 to TRBJ2-7; 10 bases map to TRBD2. The CDR3 is 13 amino acids. From germline, CDR1 is SQVTM and CDR2 ANQGSEA. The V gene end was trimmed by 7 bases and the J gene end by 2 bases; junction bases not matched to a gene: 5. CDR3 in amino acids: CSASGRGTYEQYF. CDR3 in DNA: TGCAGCGCTAGCGGGAGAGGGACCTACGAGCAGTACTTC.

V is TRBV11-2 and J is TRBJ1-2, with D possibly matching TRBD1 (5 bases). Deletions cut 0 bases from V and 5 bases from J, with 22 bases between. The germline CDR1 and CDR2 sequences are SGHAT and FQNNGV. The CDR3 runs to 18 residues. The CDR3 sequence: CASSLEISGRVPAYGYTF. In nucleotides, the CDR3 is TGTGCCAGCAGCTTAGAAATTTCGGGCAGGGTGCCGGCATATGGCTACACCTTC.

A remark on this clonotype: Since a much larger clone is just one base distant, this may be a read error. The chain links TRBV29-1 to TRBJ2-1; D is unresolved. Trimming pared 8 bases from V and 7 bases from J, leaving 12 bases between. The germline gives CDR1 SQVTM, CDR2 ANQGSEA. The CDR3 length is 11 residues. The CDR3 sequence: CSLGFWNEQFF. For the CDR3, the DNA is TGCAGCTTGGGGTTCTGGAATGAGCAGTTCTTC.

V usage is TRBV3-1 and J usage is TRBJ2-3; perhaps TRBD2 as D (6 bases). CDR1 is LGHDT, CDR2 YNNKEL, per germline (reference sequence). Trimming stripped 1 base from V and 3 bases from J, with 17 bases between. This CDR3 is 17 amino acids long. The CDR3 coding sequence is TGTGCCAGCAGCCAAGGGTTTAGGAGGGATCGGACAGATACGCAGTATTTT. Amino acid sequence: CASSQGFRRDRTDTQYF.

The chain carries TRBV11-2 and TRBJ2-7; 9 positions match TRBD1. Trimming at V came to 1 base and at J to 3 bases, leaving 10 bases not matched to a gene. Looked up from germline, CDR1 is SGHAT and CDR2 is FQNNGV. This CDR3 has 17 residues. The DNA for the CDR3 is TGTGCCAGCAGCTTAGGTTGGACAGGGGCGAAGTACTACGAGCAGTACTTC. It encodes CASSLGWTGAKYYEQYF.

The sample holds a few counts of this clonotype. The CDR3 nucleotides are TGTGCCAGCAGTGGTGGTCTAGCGGAGCATACGCAGTATTTT. Residues: CASSGGLAEHTQYF. The rearrangement uses TRBV6-1 and TRBJ2-3; 7 positions match TRBD2. Germline V gene lookup returns CDR1 MNHNS and CDR2 SASEGT. This CDR3 has 14 residues. V dropped 4 bases and J dropped 7; count of bases not matched to a gene: 8.

This chain uses TRBV12-3 or TRBV12-4 with TRBJ2-3; D is perhaps TRBD2 (5 bases). V was pared by 4 bases and J by 11 bases, with 10 bases between. The CDR3 is made up of 11 amino acids. The CDR3 DNA is TGTGCCAGCAGTTACAGACTATTGCAGTATTTT. It is translated as CASSYRLLQYF.

The chain carries TRBV12-3 or TRBV12-4 and TRBJ2-2, with no clear D. V gave up 5 bases and J gave up 4 bases, with 14 bases separating them. The CDR3 has 15 amino acids. The CDR3 region has the DNA TGTGCCAGCAGTGTTCTCCTGGGCGGCACCGGGGAGCTGTTTTTT. Protein: CASSVLLGGTGELFF.

This rearrangement joins TRBV20-1 to TRBJ2-4, with 9 positions matching TRBD1. The CDR3 is made up of 15 amino acids. Germline V gene sequence: CDR1 DFQATT, CDR2 SNEGSKA (reference sequence). The J segment lost 2 bases and the V segment lost 2 bases, leaving 4 bases of the junction unmatched. CDR3 in amino acids: CSARSGTGTKNIQYF. Written as DNA, the CDR3 is TGCAGTGCTAGAAGCGGGACAGGGACCAAAAACATTCAGTACTTC.

This rearrangement joins TRBV7-2 to TRBJ1-6; D unresolved. V lost 3 bases and J 8 bases, leaving 14 bases between the germline ends. The CDR3 runs to 15 residues. Germline CDR1 reads SGHTA; CDR2 reads FQGNSA. The CDR3 DNA follows: TGTGCCAGCAGCTTTAGGGAAGGTGTATATTCACCCCTCCACTTT. Its translation is CASSFREGVYSPLHF.